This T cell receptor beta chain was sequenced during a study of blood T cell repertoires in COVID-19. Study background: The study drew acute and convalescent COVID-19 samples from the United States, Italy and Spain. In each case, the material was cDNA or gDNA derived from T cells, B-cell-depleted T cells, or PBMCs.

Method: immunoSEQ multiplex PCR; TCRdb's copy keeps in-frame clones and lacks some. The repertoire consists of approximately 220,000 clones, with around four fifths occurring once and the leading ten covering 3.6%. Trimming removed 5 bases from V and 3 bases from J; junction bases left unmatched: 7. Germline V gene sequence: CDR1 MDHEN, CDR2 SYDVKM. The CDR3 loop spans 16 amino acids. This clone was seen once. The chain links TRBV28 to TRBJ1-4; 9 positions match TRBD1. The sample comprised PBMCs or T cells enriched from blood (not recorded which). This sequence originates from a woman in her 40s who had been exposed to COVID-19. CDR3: CASSETGGSANEKLFF. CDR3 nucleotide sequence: TGTGCCAGCAGTGAAACAGGGGGCTCGGCTAATGAAAAACTGTTTTTT.